Listed below are T cell receptor beta chains from one sample, sequenced in a study of blood T cell repertoires in COVID-19. Generated by immunoSEQ multiplex PCR, the TCRdb table keeps only in-frame clones and is missing some. This table holds some 320,000 clones, around 85% found once. Sequences were obtained from PBMCs or T cells enriched from blood (not recorded which). These receptors were collected from a woman between 25 and 40 years old who had been exposed to COVID-19. Each CDR3 is given without its conserved first and last residue.

v_call	j_call	cdr3_aa
TRBV5-1	TRBJ1-4	ASSLGIDRGGEKLF
TRBV6-4	TRBJ2-7	AGIADSYEQY
TRBV9	TRBJ2-5	ASALAGGQETQY
TRBV4-3	TRBJ1-6	ASSATGQSPLH
TRBV4-2	TRBJ1-1	ASSQGRTEAF
TRBV7-9	TRBJ2-7	ASSLGAGADYMGSYEQY
TRBV19	TRBJ1-5	ASSIGLTGLYSNQPQH
TRBV28	TRBJ1-2	ASSLGDVRYT
TRBV28	TRBJ1-2	ASSLVRGLYGYT
TRBV30	TRBJ1-1	AWSPLEGRYTEAF
TRBV5-6	TRBJ2-6	ASSVRVSFGANVLT
TRBV4-1	TRBJ1-2	ASSQVGGAGGYT
TRBV20-1	TRBJ1-5	SASGQGNNSNQPQH
TRBV7-8	TRBJ2-5	ASSRVGPGQGIQETQY
TRBV27	TRBJ2-3	ASSLSFSAADTQY
TRBV11-2	TRBJ1-6	ASSLERQGTTPLH
TRBV28	TRBJ1-5	ASSDGAGGWGNQPQH
TRBV24-1	TRBJ1-4	ATSDPGGPTNEKLF
TRBV7-2	TRBJ2-3	ASSPTTSTDTQY
TRBV30	TRBJ2-2	AWSVGGSVTGELF
TRBV28	TRBJ2-2	ASSSPGRNTGELF
TRBV7-9	TRBJ2-5	ASSLYRGIQETQY
TRBV15	TRBJ2-1	ATSRDRGSNEQF
TRBV28	TRBJ2-7	AGDHEQY
TRBV5-1	TRBJ2-5	ASSWGLAREETQY
TRBV2	TRBJ1-2	ASSGGRVNYGYT
TRBV28	TRBJ2-7	ASSSRDRFTPYEQY
TRBV3-1/TRBV3-2	TRBJ1-2	ASSPDVQGGYGYT
TRBV18	TRBJ1-1	ASSPLSPGQGIAEAF
TRBV7-3	TRBJ2-7	ASSKQGWWLEEQY
TRBV28	TRBJ1-2	ASSRTRANYGYT
TRBV7-2	TRBJ1-6	ASSRDRGQSNSPLH
TRBV4-1	TRBJ1-1	ASSPHLNTEAF
TRBV7-7	TRBJ1-4	ASSLGREKGEKLF
TRBV16	TRBJ2-1	ASGQQELANEQF